This record looks at one T cell receptor beta chain sequence and its context. Every donor was a Caucasian adult from Nashville, Tennessee. The CDR3 has 17 residues. CDR1 is LNHDA, CDR2 SQIVND, per germline (reference sequence). V lost 3 bases, J lost 4 bases, and 12 bases stayed unmatched. The entry originates in a study of shared clonotypes between healthy human individuals. The repertoire was sequenced with immunoSEQ multiplex PCR; TCRdb's copy has only in-frame clones and lacks some. The sample lists about 2.5 million clones, 92% occurring once. The receptor's source is a man aged 18 to 30 in good health. Some clones in this sample may be carry-over from other donors' samples. The sequencing input was naive CD4+ T cells from PBMCs. The sample's subset: CD45RA+ positively selected. V and J are TRBV19 and TRBJ2-1; 7 bases are a match to TRBD2. The CDR3 DNA is TGTGCCAGTAGTATCGCCTGGGGGGGAAGGAATTACAATGAGCAGTTCTTC. Translating gives CASSIAWGGRNYNEQFF.